This T cell receptor (beta chain) was profiled in a study of blood T cell repertoires in COVID-19. Background on the study: Samples taken during acute and convalescent COVID-19 were collected in the United States, Italy and Spain.

V shed 1 base and J 0 bases; nucleotides not matched to a gene: 2. The CDR3 is made up of 17 amino acids. Germline CDR1 LNHDA, CDR2 SQIVND (reference sequence). Some clones are missing from TCRdb's copy, which holds only in-frame ones; the method was immunoSEQ multiplex PCR. Among 60,000 to 70,000 clones, roughly 81% were seen once, and the ten largest hold 15% to 18%. The sample holds a few counts of this clone. The clonotype was recovered from a man aged 80 or over with acute or convalescent COVID-19. Material for sequencing was peripheral blood. The chain uses TRBV19 and TRBJ1-6; TRBD1 matches 8 bases. The CDR3 is CASSIGQGSSYNSPLHF. The CDR3 DNA is TGTGCCAGTAGTATAGGACAGGGGAGCTCCTATAATTCACCCCTCCACTTT.